Sequencing of this T cell receptor beta chain was carried out in a study of identical twins (dated by TCRdb to the mid-2010s). A note on the overall study: TCR alpha and beta repertoires from monozygotic twins, unrelated adults of various ages and cord blood were deep-sequenced to test whether fetal clonotypes persist. To rule out contamination, the twin experiments were replicated at different times with different library preparation protocols. General study outcomes and caveats: In monozygotic twins, recombination models systematically underestimated out-of-frame TCR alpha sharing, but the models matched the sharing seen between unrelated individuals. Because the same donors could not be followed over many years, conclusions were based on cross-sectional statistical analysis. The excess sharing between twins in beta out-of-frame sequences was weaker because fewer shared sequences reduced the signal-to-noise ratio. Abundant cord blood beta clonotypes had fewer insertions, young adult naive repertoires showed a similar but weaker trend, and memory repertoires showed no such trend. Compared with coincidental sharing between unrelated individuals, an excess of low generation-probability sequences was observed among out-of-frame TCR alpha sequences shared between twins. Zero-insertion analyses could be partly confounded by invariant T cells such as MAIT and iNKT, though diverse VJ usage argued against such confounding for most clonotypes.

Libraries came from 5' RACE. TCRdb lists the instrument as Illumina HiSeq 2000. Template switching introduced a universal primer binding site; the final cDNA contained a unique molecular identifier, enabling accurate counting of TCR cDNA molecules. Specific primers in the conserved constant-segment region were used to synthesize first-strand cDNA for TCR alpha and beta chains. Each cDNA library was double barcoded, with a SMART-Mk sample barcode plus Illumina barcodes, to control for contamination. TruSeq adapter sequences, together with Illumina sample barcodes, were added in two successive PCR steps. TCR alpha and beta cDNA libraries were sequenced on the Illumina HiSeq platform with custom primers. The authors processed their data as follows. Raw reads were processed with MiGEC to extract unique molecular identifiers, and MiXCR was used to determine CDR3 positions. Recombination models were inferred per individual with the repgenHMM and IGoR tools using an EM algorithm. Shared clonotype analysis was performed with the tcR package in R, normalizing sharing by the product of cloneset sizes. Out-of-frame nonproductive sequences were analyzed to study raw recombination free of thymic and clonal selection effects. Using fastp trimming at Q25 and MiXCR clonotype assembly, TCRdb reanalyzed the public sequencing data and kept in-frame beta chains. Rows matching on CDR3 protein sequence are summarized as one entry with the most common DNA and genes. None of the V and J calls come from the authors' own analysis; TCRdb made them. This sample gives around 490,000 distinct CDR3 sequences in total; nearly 15% of them show up just once. The ten largest clones add up to less than 0.5% of the sample.

On this clonotype itself: Its recognized antigen is unknown. The input lacks base qualities; no much larger clone sits a single base away.

All donors were healthy Caucasians. Three pairs of female monozygotic twins, all aged roughly 18 to 29 years, made up the twin cohort. CD4+ and CD8+ T cell populations were isolated with positive isolation kits from Invitrogen. CDR1 and CDR2, per the germline V gene, are MGHRA and YSYEKL. There are 15 amino acids in the CDR3, from cysteine to phenylalanine inclusive. Only the CDR3 DNA stays, 45 bases, in frame from base 1. The germline V end is reduced by 4 bases and the J end by 1 base; junction bases left unmatched: 5. These records were also assigned to another study, of yellow fever vaccine responses in identical twins. That second report states: The T cell response to vaccination in identical twins was reported by the authors to appear partly convergent and partly personalized. Focusing on identical twins, the study followed the T cell clones that responded to the vaccine, and did so with precision.

Sequenced material: CD4+ T cells sorted from blood. This clonotype was obtained from a young woman in good health. Recombination joined TRBV4-1 with TRBJ1-1; 8 bases in the middle match TRBD1. CDR3 loop: CASSPGQGSNTEAFF. The DNA reads as follows: TGCGCCAGCAGCCCCGGACAGGGATCGAACACTGAAGCTTTCTTT.